Below are 19 T cell receptor beta chains sequenced from a single sample in a study of blood T cell repertoires in COVID-19 (dated by TCRdb to about 2020). Library preparation employed the immunoSEQ multiplex PCR assay. TCRdb stores this immuneACCESS table with in-frame sequences only. Part of the clones is absent; in the studies checked, under half of the shortfall reflects unresolved V genes, and no reason is known for the rest. The sample table lists 120,000 or so clones, around 68% of them with a count of one. Approximately 8% of the sample is taken by the ten largest. The sequenced sample consisted of peripheral blood. These receptor sequences come from a woman in her fifties or sixties with acute or convalescent COVID-19.

The chain employs TRBV30 and TRBJ2-7; 7 nucleotides align to TRBD1. V gave up 4 bases and J gave up 2 bases; unmatched junction bases: 5. This CDR3 is built from 13 residues. Germline CDR1 GTSNPN, CDR2 SVGIG (reference sequence). The CDR3 here is CAWTTGAAYEQYF. The CDR3 DNA follows: TGTGCCTGGACCACAGGGGCGGCCTACGAGCAGTACTTC.

The V gene is TRBV3-1 (or the pseudogene TRBV3-2), the J gene TRBJ2-5; D is uncertain. CDR1 LGHDT and CDR2 YNNKEL come from the germline V gene (reference sequence). There are 16 residues in the CDR3. Trimming cost V 0 bases and J 9 bases, with 20 bases left between them. The CDR3, as DNA: TGTGCCAGCAGCCAAGATTGGGCGACCCCCTTGGTCCCCCAGTACTTC. It encodes CASSQDWATPLVPQYF.

This clone was seen a single time. The chain employs TRBV27 and TRBJ1-1, with 8 bases identical to TRBD1. The CDR3 sequence is 18 residues long. Per the germline V gene, CDR1 is MNHEY and CDR2 is SMNVEV (reference sequence). V was clipped by 2 bases and J by 4 bases; unmatched bases: 15. CDR3 nucleotide sequence: TGTGCCAGCAGTTTAAGATTTATCCAGGGGGCCGGGGGCACTGAAGCTTTCTTT. As protein: CASSLRFIQGAGGTEAFF.

The chain has TRBV18 and TRBJ1-6, with 7 bases that match TRBD1. In germline, CDR1 is KGHSH, CDR2 LQKENI. The CDR3 totals 13 residues. With 3 bases clipped from V and 7 bases from J, the junction kept 0 bases outside the gene matches. CDR3 amino acids: CASSPDRNSPLHF. Here the CDR3 DNA reads TGTGCCAGCTCACCGGACAGGAATTCACCCCTCCACTTT.

The chain joins TRBV28 to TRBJ2-7, with 7 bases aligning to TRBD1. V trimming: 3 bases; J trimming: 3 bases; junction bases outside the gene matches: 8. The CDR3 has 15 amino acids. Germline assignment: CDR1 MDHEN and CDR2 SYDVKM. The CDR3 region is CASSFDRVRGYEQYF. Written as DNA, the CDR3 is TGTGCCAGCAGTTTCGACAGGGTTCGGGGCTACGAGCAGTACTTC.

This clone occurred a few times. The chain is built from TRBV19 and TRBJ1-3; unclear D gene. The ends were cut back, 8 bases at V and 0 bases at J, with 11 bases in the middle. The length of the CDR3 is 14 residues. CDR1 is LNHDA and CDR2 is SQIVND in the germline V gene (reference sequence). This CDR3 is CASDSASSGNTIYF. In DNA, the CDR3 is TGTGCCAGTGACTCAGCAAGCTCTGGAAACACCATATATTTT.

The chain uses TRBV5-1 and TRBJ2-5; D may be TRBD2 (6 bases). The CDR3 totals 15 residues. The V gene's germline CDR1 is SGHRS and CDR2 YFSETQ. V was clipped by 4 bases and J by 1 base, with 14 bases between them. The CDR3 reads CASSPQASAQETQYF. The CDR3 DNA sequence: TGCGCCAGCAGCCCCCAGGCTAGCGCCCAAGAGACCCAGTACTTC.

This clone appeared a few times. The junction does not match germline at one end; this may be a read error. J is TRBJ1-1 and V is TRBV19; the match to TRBD1 covers 10 bases. The CDR3 has 13 residues. CDR1 LNHDA and CDR2 SQIVND come from the germline V gene (reference sequence). DNA for the CDR3: TGTGCCAGTGGCGAGGGACAGGGGAATTCTCTGATCTTT. Translating it yields CASGEGQGNSLIF.

This clone was seen more than once but under ten times. The chain combines TRBV13 with TRBJ2-2, with 7 bases matching TRBD1. With 0 bases clipped from V and 4 bases from J, the junction kept 2 bases outside the gene matches. There are 15 residues in the CDR3. CDR1 and CDR2 from the germline V gene are PRHDT and FYEKMQ (reference sequence). The CDR3 here is CASSLGDRFTGELFF. CDR3 DNA sequence: TGTGCCAGCAGCTTAGGGGACAGGTTCACCGGGGAGCTGTTTTTT.

This clone was observed at least ten times. The V gene is TRBV11-2, the J gene TRBJ2-7; D might be TRBD1 (6 bases). CDR3 length: 13 residues. Germline assignment: CDR1 SGHAT and CDR2 FQNNGV. The V end was cut by 5 bases, the J end by 8 bases, with 16 bases between. The CDR3 reads CASSADRPSKQYF. The CDR3 DNA is TGTGCCAGCAGCGCCGACAGGCCAAGCAAGCAGTACTTC.

The rearrangement joins TRBV9 to TRBJ2-2; no firm D call. Germline V gene data show CDR1 as SGDLS and CDR2 as YYNGEE. The CDR3 is 15 residues long. Trimming left V 1 base short and J 4 bases short, with 11 bases between. In DNA, the CDR3 is TGTGCCAGCAGCGTACAGGTTACTCCCACCGGGGAGCTGTTTTTT. It yields the protein CASSVQVTPTGELFF.

This clone showed up just a few times. The chain recombines TRBV7-3 with TRBJ2-1, with D hard to call. The germline V gene has CDR1 SGHTA and CDR2 FQGTGA. V lost 5 bases, J lost 0 bases, and 11 bases lay in between. This CDR3 spans 15 amino acids. CDR3 coding DNA: TGTGCCAGCAGCCCCCGGAGAAACTCCTACAATGAGCAGTTCTTC. This gives the protein CASSPRRNSYNEQFF.

This sequence joins TRBV27 and TRBJ1-4, with 8 nucleotides matching TRBD1. From germline, CDR1 is MNHEY and CDR2 SMNVEV (reference sequence). V dropped 4 bases and J dropped 10; count of bases not matched to a gene: 11. The CDR3 is 15 amino acids. This CDR3 reads CASSSVDRVGGKLFF. The CDR3 DNA follows: TGTGCCAGCAGTTCGGTGGACAGGGTCGGCGGAAAACTGTTTTTT.

The rearrangement links TRBV9 to TRBJ1-5; the D gene is possibly TRBD1 (6 bases). CDR3 length: 13 residues. The germline V gene encodes CDR1 SGDLS and CDR2 YYNGEE. Trimming took 0 bases from V and 9 from J, leaving 10 bases between them. The CDR3: CASSVGGGGPQHF. CDR3 nucleotides: TGTGCCAGCAGCGTAGGAGGGGGGGGGCCCCAGCATTTT.

The rearrangement uses TRBV2 and TRBJ2-1, with 12 bases lining up with TRBD2. The CDR3 is 14 residues long. The germline CDR1 and CDR2 sequences are SNHLY and FYNNEI. The trim removed 8 bases at V and 7 bases at J, leaving 6 bases unmatched. The CDR3 reads CASRQGTSGNEQFF. CDR3 sequence (DNA): TGTGCCAGCCGACAGGGGACTAGCGGGAATGAGCAGTTCTTC.

The chain recombines TRBV6-2 or TRBV6-3 with TRBJ1-5; 8 bases agree with TRBD1. Germline V CDR1 and CDR2: MNHEY, SVGEGT. The V segment lost 6 bases and the J segment 0 bases; nucleotides outside the gene matches: 16. The CDR3 is 19 residues long. This chain's CDR3 is CASSFNSGTGSDSNQPQHF. For the CDR3, the DNA is TGTGCCAGCAGCTTCAACTCCGGGACAGGCAGTGATAGCAATCAGCCCCAGCATTTT.

This chain links TRBV28 with TRBJ1-1; 7 bases align to TRBD1. CDR1 is MDHEN and CDR2 is SYDVKM in the germline V gene. Losses at the gene ends were 6 bases for V and 5 bases for J; bases not matched to a gene: 9. This CDR3 has 14 residues. In DNA, the CDR3 is TGTGCCAGCAGACCTGGGACAGTCAAGACTGAAGCTTTCTTT. Its protein is CASRPGTVKTEAFF.

CDR3 loop: CASRDSHSGNTIYF. The CDR3 nucleotides read TGTGCCAGTAGGGACAGCCACTCTGGAAACACCATATATTTT. V gene TRBV19 combines with J gene TRBJ1-3; D possibly corresponds to TRBD1 (6 bases). The ends were cut back, 6 bases at V and 0 bases at J, with 9 bases in the middle. Looked up from germline, CDR1 is LNHDA and CDR2 is SQIVND (reference sequence). The CDR3 contains 14 residues.

The rearrangement links TRBV5-1 to TRBJ1-2, with TRBD1 matching over 7 bases. V gave up 3 bases and J gave up 2 bases; unmatched junction bases: 10. Germline CDR1 SGHRS, CDR2 YFSETQ. The CDR3 totals 16 residues. The CDR3 coding sequence is TGCGCCAGCAGCTCCCGACAGGGCGTGGGGAACTATGGCTACACCTTC. Translation: CASSSRQGVGNYGYTF.